The T cell receptor (beta chain) described here comes from a study of T-cell reconstitution after alpha-beta-depleted transplantation in children. For TCRbeta, the library was prepared with unique molecular identifiers. TCRdb independently ran MiXCR on the PCR reads; one entry per CDR3 protein. The sample has about 480,000 distinct CDR3 sequences, under 15% seen once. Trimming cost V 3 bases and J 4 bases, with 10 bases left between them. Germline V CDR1 and CDR2: LGHNA, YSLEER. The CDR3 has 14 residues. The sample was PBMCs from the stem cell graft donor, taken from the stem cell graft. This rearrangement joins TRBV4-3 to TRBJ1-3; D gene ambiguous. The sequence came from a human donor who donated a stem cell graft to a child with combined immunodeficiency. CDR3 protein: CASSQPGFGNTIYF. The CDR3 nucleotides read TGCGCCAGCAGCCAGCCCGGGTTCGGAAACACCATATATTTT.